The T cell receptor beta chain under discussion was sequenced for a study of T cells in narcolepsy. Overall study findings and caveats: Same-patient CSF and blood CD4+ T cell clonotypes included HCRT-specific and TRIB2-specific autoreactive ones.

Germline CDR1 reads SGHVS; CDR2 reads FNYEAQ. The CDR3 is made up of 16 amino acids. Repertoires were generated with immunoSEQ multiplex PCR, while TCRdb's copy carries only in-frame clones and drops some. The data contain approximately 28,000 clones, approximately 80% of them singletons. On this clone: Antigen unknown.

The gene calls are TRBV7-6 and TRBJ2-5, with 10 bases fitting TRBD1. The J call may be incorrect, as the DNA end agrees better with TRBJ2-7. The sequenced material came from CD45RA- memory CD4+ T cells from PBMCs. The origin of this receptor is a human donor with narcolepsy. CDR3 protein: CASSRGDRGRVYEQYF. The CDR3 bases are TGTGCCAGCAGCCGCGGGGACAGGGGACGAGTCTACGAGCAGTACTTC.